These T cell receptor beta chains were read from a single sample in a study of blood T cell repertoires in COVID-19. Assay: immunoSEQ multiplex PCR; the TCRdb copy retains only in-frame clones and omits some. The profile shows approximately 270,000 clones, 70% to 90% of them singletons. The sequencing sample was made of PBMCs or T cells enriched from blood (not recorded which). The receptors originated from a young woman who had recovered from COVID-19. Both conserved end residues are part of each CDR3. D genes are given only for firm matches. Only some rows state a clone size, as once, few, many or a class for expanded clones.

J: TRBJ2-7; D: TRBD2; size: -; V: TRBV9; DNA: TGTGCCAGCAGTGCGGGAGGACTCACCGGAGGGTACGAGCAGTACTTC; CDR3: CASSAGGLTGGYEQYF
J: TRBJ2-1; D: -; size: -; V: TRBV25-1; DNA: TGTGCCAGCAGTGACACAGGTCCCTACAATGAGCAGTTCTTC; CDR3: CASSDTGPYNEQFF
J: TRBJ2-3; D: TRBD2; size: -; V: TRBV6-4; DNA: TGTGCCAGCAGTGACCTCACTAGCGGGGGAACAGATACGCAGTATTTT; CDR3: CASSDLTSGGTDTQYF
J: TRBJ1-4; D: -; size: -; V: TRBV4-1; DNA: TGCGCCAGCAGCTCCCAGGGAACTGGGGTTGAAAAACTGTTTTTT; CDR3: CASSSQGTGVEKLFF
J: TRBJ1-2; D: TRBD1; size: -; V: TRBV18; DNA: TGTGCCAGCTCACCACGTCACACAGGGGCGACTAATGGCTACACCTTC; CDR3: CASSPRHTGATNGYTF
J: TRBJ1-1; D: -; size: -; V: TRBV19; DNA: TGTGCCAGTAGTTCATGGACAGCGAACACTGAAGCTTTCTTT; CDR3: CASSSWTANTEAFF
J: TRBJ2-7; D: TRBD2; size: -; V: TRBV30; DNA: TGTGCCGGGACTAGCGGGGGTGGAGGCGAGCAGTACTTC; CDR3: CAGTSGGGGEQYF
J: TRBJ1-6; D: TRBD1; size: -; V: TRBV28; DNA: TGTGCCAGCAGTTTTGGGACAGGGGCCCCCTATAATTCACCCCTCCACTTT; CDR3: CASSFGTGAPYNSPLHF
J: TRBJ1-2; D: -; size: -; V: TRBV7-2; DNA: TGTGCCAGCAGCTTACTTAGCGTAGGCAGCGACTATGGCTACACCTTC; CDR3: CASSLLSVGSDYGYTF
J: TRBJ2-7; D: -; size: -; V: TRBV5-1; DNA: TGCGCCAGCAGCTTCTCTGGCGGAGAGGCCTACGAGCAGTACTTC; CDR3: CASSFSGGEAYEQYF
J: TRBJ2-1; D: TRBD2; size: -; V: TRBV5-1; DNA: TGCGCCAGCACCGTACAGGACGGGAGGTCAAATGAGCAGTTCTTC; CDR3: CASTVQDGRSNEQFF
J: TRBJ1-2; D: -; size: -; V: TRBV18; DNA: TGTGCCAGCTCACCACTGTCTCAGTATGGCTACACCTTC; CDR3: CASSPLSQYGYTF
J: TRBJ1-1; D: -; size: -; V: TRBV19; DNA: TGTGCCAGTAGCACTAAATCTACGGCGGCTGAAGCTTTCTTT; CDR3: CASSTKSTAAEAFF
J: TRBJ2-7; D: -; size: many; V: TRBV25-1; DNA: TGTGCCAGCAGTGAAAGGAGGGACAGCTCCTACGAGCAGTACTTC; CDR3: CASSERRDSSYEQYF
J: TRBJ2-1; D: TRBD1; size: -; V: TRBV28; DNA: TGTGCCAGCAGAGGACAGGGGAGCAATGAGCAGTTCTTC; CDR3: CASRGQGSNEQFF
J: TRBJ2-1; D: -; size: -; V: TRBV7-8; DNA: TGTGCCAGCAGCGTTACAGACAGTAACAATGAGCAGTTCTTC; CDR3: CASSVTDSNNEQFF
J: TRBJ1-5; D: TRBD1; size: -; V: TRBV4-1; DNA: TGCGCCAGCAGCCAGACGGGACAGGGAAATCAGCCCCAGCATTTT; CDR3: CASSQTGQGNQPQHF
J: TRBJ2-2; D: -; size: -; V: TRBV5-6; DNA: TGTGCCAGCAGCTTCCTAGGAGCAGAGAACACCGGGGAGCTGTTTTTT; CDR3: CASSFLGAENTGELFF
J: TRBJ2-2; D: TRBD2; size: -; V: TRBV5-1; DNA: TGCGCCAGCCACGGGACTAGTATGTCCGGGGAGCTGTTTTTT; CDR3: CASHGTSMSGELFF
J: TRBJ2-7; D: TRBD1; size: -; V: TRBV7-9; DNA: TGTGCCAGCAGCTCCAAGGACAGGTCTTACGAGCAGTACTTC; CDR3: CASSSKDRSYEQYF
J: TRBJ2-2; D: -; size: -; V: TRBV10-2; DNA: TGCGCCAGCAGTGAGTCGCGGGTAGGGGAGCTGTTTTTT; CDR3: CASSESRVGELFF
J: TRBJ2-5; D: TRBD1; size: -; V: TRBV29-1; DNA: TGCAGCGTTGTAGGGACAGGGTTATGGGAGACCCAGTACTTC; CDR3: CSVVGTGLWETQYF
J: TRBJ2-5; D: -; size: -; V: TRBV9; DNA: TGTGCCAGCAGCGTAGGAGGGACTCACTTAACTCAAGAGACCCAGTACTTC; CDR3: CASSVGGTHLTQETQYF
J: TRBJ2-2; D: TRBD2; size: -; V: TRBV6-4; DNA: TGTGCCAGCAGTGACGGGACTAGCGGGAGCGGGGAGCTGTTTTTT; CDR3: CASSDGTSGSGELFF
J: TRBJ1-4; D: -; size: -; V: TRBV7-9; DNA: TGTGCCAGCCCTAGCGGAGGGGAAGGGAGCGAAAAACTGTTTTTT; CDR3: CASPSGGEGSEKLFF
J: TRBJ2-5; D: TRBD2; size: -; V: TRBV7-2; DNA: TGTGCCAGCAGCTTTTCGCGGGGGTGGAGTGAGACCCAGTACTTC; CDR3: CASSFSRGWSETQYF
J: TRBJ1-1; D: -; size: -; V: TRBV5-1; DNA: TGCGCCAGCAGCTTTAACGGGTGGAGTGAAGCTTTCTTT; CDR3: CASSFNGWSEAFF
J: TRBJ1-1; D: -; size: once; V: TRBV6-6; DNA: TGTGCCAGCAGGTGGGGGGGGGACACTGAAGCTTTCTTT; CDR3: CASRWGGDTEAFF